This section outlines one T cell receptor beta chain sequence together with its context. Antigen unknown. Trimming cost V 3 bases and J 8 bases, with 16 bases left between them. Germline V gene data show CDR1 as KGHDR and CDR2 as SFDVKD. The CDR3 contains 14 residues. This sample was included in a study of T-cell memory formation after mild COVID-19. Findings of the study overall: Balance between CD4 and CD8 was seen in clones contracting day 15 to 85, and a CD4+ lean was seen in later expanders. Among contracting clones, CD4+ were mainly CM/EM and CD8+ enriched in EMRA. The authors did not confirm SARS-CoV-2 specificity of second-wave clones peaking day 37. Pre-infection memory carried some responding clones, suggesting that cross-reactive memory joined.

TCRdb re-called the 5' RACE reads through MiXCR, storing one row per CDR3 protein. The sample yields tens of thousands of distinct CDR3 sequences, around 9.7% seen once. The origin of this receptor is an adult woman who had mild COVID-19 (a few samples of this study predate the infection). Cell type and time point are not known. The rearrangement joins TRBV24-1 to TRBJ2-7, with D unresolved. Specimen: PBMCs or a T cell subset sorted from them (not recorded which). This chain's CDR3 is CATSDPSSRLQQYF. The CDR3 bases are TGTGCCACCAGTGATCCCTCCTCCAGGCTACAGCAGTACTTC.